The T cell receptor (beta chain) described here comes from a study of T cell repertoires in cytomegalovirus infection. Study-wide results and caveats: In two of eight donors, the top clonotype was HLA-C-restricted CMV-specific.

V shed 3 bases and J shed 0 bases, with 9 bases lying between them. CDR1 and CDR2 (germline): LNHDA, SQIVND (reference sequence). The CDR3 runs 14 residues. One entry per CDR3 protein, called by TCRdb with MiXCR from the reads. The profile covers about 890,000 distinct CDR3 sequences, with around a third appearing a single time and about 14% taken by the ten largest. With regard to this clonotype: Its target is unknown.

The specimen was cultured CD8+ T cells from PBMCs, collected from culture after CMV antigen stimulation. This clonotype was sampled from a human donor in good health (CMV status not recorded). Some clones in this sample may be carry-over from other donors' samples. This chain uses TRBV19 with TRBJ2-7; no clear D gene. CDR3 protein: CASSIHVSSYEQYF. In DNA form, the CDR3 reads TGTGCCAGTAGTATTCACGTAAGCTCCTACGAGCAGTACTTC.